Listed below are T cell receptor beta chains from one sample, sequenced in a study of T cells in Graves' hyperthyroidism and ophthalmopathy. TCRdb reprocessed the multiplex PCR reads via MiXCR and lists one record per CDR3 protein. The top ten hold under 15% of the sample, which has about 640,000 distinct CDR3 sequences, more than 12% seen once. The sample comprised blood. Receptors were obtained from a woman aged 45-59 years with Graves' ophthalmopathy. The CDR3 runs from the conserved cysteine through the conserved F or W. D genes are given only for firm matches.

TRBD1,TRBJ2-6,14,TRBV27,CATQGVAGANVLTF
-,TRBJ1-1,17,TRBV12-5,CASGLYNTLGQNTEAFF
TRBD2,TRBJ2-4,16,TRBV12-3/TRBV12-4,CASRLAGGGLKNIQYF
-,TRBJ2-2,14,TRBV12-5,CASGGTTNTGELFF
-,TRBJ2-7,16,TRBV5-1,CASSLVEEGESYEQYF
TRBD2,TRBJ2-1,17,TRBV9,CASSVAIAGATYNEQFF
TRBD2,TRBJ2-5,16,TRBV6-7,CASSRGTSESGETQYF
TRBD1,TRBJ2-7,15,TRBV27,CASSSGTGGPYEQYF
-,TRBJ2-5,15,TRBV3-1,CASSRRTQQEETQYF
TRBD2,TRBJ2-1,15,TRBV7-9,CASSLVPSGKNEQFF
-,TRBJ2-3,19,TRBV6-1,CASSTRPRPQRRRTDTQYF
-,TRBJ2-7,16,TRBV5-1,CASSLRGRDRSYEQYF
-,TRBJ1-1,10,TRBV28,CVSARVEAFF
-,TRBJ1-2,15,TRBV11-1,CASSWQAADNYGYTF
-,TRBJ2-1,15,TRBV7-9,CASSYSESSYNEQFF
TRBD2,TRBJ2-7,14,TRBV29-1,CSVERLAGGYEQYF